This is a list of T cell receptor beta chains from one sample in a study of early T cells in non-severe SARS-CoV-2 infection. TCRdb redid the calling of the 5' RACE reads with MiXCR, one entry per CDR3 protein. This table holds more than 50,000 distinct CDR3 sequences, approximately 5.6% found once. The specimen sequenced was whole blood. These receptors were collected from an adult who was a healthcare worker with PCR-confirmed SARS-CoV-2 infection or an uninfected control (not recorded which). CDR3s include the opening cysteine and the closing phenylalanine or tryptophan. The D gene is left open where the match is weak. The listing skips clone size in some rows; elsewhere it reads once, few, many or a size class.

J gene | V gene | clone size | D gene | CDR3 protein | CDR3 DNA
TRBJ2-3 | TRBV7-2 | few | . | CASSFSGDTQYF | TGTGCCAGCAGCTTTTCTGGAGATACGCAGTATTTT
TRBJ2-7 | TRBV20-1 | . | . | CSAPPGPHTYEQYF | TGCAGTGCCCCCCCGGGTCCCCACACCTACGAGCAGTACTTC
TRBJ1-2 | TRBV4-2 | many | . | CASSQEAPGEGYGYTF | TGTGCCAGCAGCCAAGAGGCCCCAGGGGAGGGCTATGGCTACACCTTC
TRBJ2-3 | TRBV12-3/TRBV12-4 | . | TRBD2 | CASSFRPGLAGLKSSTDTQYF | TGTGCCAGCAGTTTCAGGCCGGGACTAGCGGGCCTTAAGTCTAGCACAGATACGCAGTATTTT
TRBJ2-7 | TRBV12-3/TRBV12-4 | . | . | CASCLVTGIGPVEQYF | TGTGCCAGCTGCCTCGTAACCGGAATAGGGCCAGTCGAGCAGTACTTC
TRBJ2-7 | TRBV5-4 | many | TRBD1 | CASSLEDRASYEQYF | TGTGCCAGCAGCTTGGAGGACAGGGCATCCTACGAGCAGTACTTC
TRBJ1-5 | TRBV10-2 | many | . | CASSETPNRRDQPQHF | TGCGCCAGCAGTGAGACCCCTAACCGACGGGATCAGCCCCAGCATTTT
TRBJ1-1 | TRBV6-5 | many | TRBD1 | CASSKGQGAFKAFF | TGTGCCAGCAGTAAAGGACAGGGGGCGTTTAAGGCTTTCTTT
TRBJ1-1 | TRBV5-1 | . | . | CASSNTQGWNTEAIF | TGCGCCAGCAGCAATACACAGGGTTGGAACACTGAAGCTATCTTT
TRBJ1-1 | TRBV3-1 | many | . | CASRPSDGGHTEAFF | TGTGCCAGCAGGCCGTCGGATGGAGGCCACACTGAAGCTTTCTTT
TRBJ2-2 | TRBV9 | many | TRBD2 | CASSVRTSGDTNTGELFF | TGTGCCAGCAGCGTGCGGACTAGCGGGGATACGAACACCGGGGAGCTGTTTTTT
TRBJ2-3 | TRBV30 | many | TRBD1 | CAWSKGAITDTQYF | TGTGCCTGGAGTAAGGGGGCGATCACAGATACGCAGTATTTT
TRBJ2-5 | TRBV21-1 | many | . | CASSKGLGKNQETQYF | TGTGCCAGCAGCAAAGGGCTAGGCAAGAACCAAGAGACCCAGTACTTC
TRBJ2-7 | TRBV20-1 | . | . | CSAPGPTSYEQYF | TGCAGTGCCCCGGGACCGACCTCCTACGAGCAGTACTTC
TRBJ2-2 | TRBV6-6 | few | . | CATKTPTRRNTGELFF | TGTGCCACCAAAACTCCGACTAGGAGGAACACCGGGGAGCTGTTTTTT
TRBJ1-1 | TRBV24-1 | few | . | CATSESGRNTEAFF | TGTGCCACCAGTGAGTCCGGGAGGAACACTGAAGCTTTCTTT
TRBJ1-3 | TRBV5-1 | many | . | CASSFTLRGSGNTIYF | TGCGCCAGCAGCTTCACTCTTCGGGGGTCTGGAAACACCATATATTTT
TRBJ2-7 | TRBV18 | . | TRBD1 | CASSPTGTASYEQYF | TGTGCCAGCTCACCAACCGGGACAGCGAGCTACGAGCAGTACTTC
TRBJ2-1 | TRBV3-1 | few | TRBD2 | CASGLLAGNNEQFF | TGTGCCAGCGGACTACTAGCGGGTAACAATGAGCAGTTCTTC
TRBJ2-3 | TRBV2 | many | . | CASSGTETSTDTQYF | TGTGCCAGCAGTGGGACAGAGACTAGCACAGATACGCAGTATTTT
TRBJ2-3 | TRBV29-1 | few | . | CSVARDTYTQYF | TGCAGCGTTGCCCGGGACACCTATACGCAGTATTTT
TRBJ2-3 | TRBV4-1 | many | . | CASSQDSAGGLRDTQYF | TGCGCCAGCAGCCAAGACTCGGCAGGGGGGCTTAGGGATACGCAGTATTTT
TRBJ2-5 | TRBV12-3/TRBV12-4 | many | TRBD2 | CASIPRLAGQETQYF | TGTGCCAGCATCCCGCGACTAGCGGGCCAAGAGACCCAGTACTTC
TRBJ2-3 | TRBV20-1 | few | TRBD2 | CSARTIAGGSTDTQYF | TGCAGTGCTAGGACCATAGCGGGAGGAAGCACAGATACGCAGTATTTT